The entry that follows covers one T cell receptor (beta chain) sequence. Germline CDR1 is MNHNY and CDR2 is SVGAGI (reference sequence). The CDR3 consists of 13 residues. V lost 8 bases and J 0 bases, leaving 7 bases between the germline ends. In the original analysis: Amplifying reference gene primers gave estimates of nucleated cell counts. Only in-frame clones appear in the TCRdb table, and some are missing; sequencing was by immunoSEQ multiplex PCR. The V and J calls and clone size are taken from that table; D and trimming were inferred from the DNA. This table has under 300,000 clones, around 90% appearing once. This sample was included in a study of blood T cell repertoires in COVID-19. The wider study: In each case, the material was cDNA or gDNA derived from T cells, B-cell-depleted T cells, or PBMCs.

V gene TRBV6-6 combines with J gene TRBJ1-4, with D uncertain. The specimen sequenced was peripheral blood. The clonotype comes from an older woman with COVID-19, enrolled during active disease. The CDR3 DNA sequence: TGTGCCAGCTTACACCCAACTAATGAAAAACTGTTTTTT. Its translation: CASLHPTNEKLFF.